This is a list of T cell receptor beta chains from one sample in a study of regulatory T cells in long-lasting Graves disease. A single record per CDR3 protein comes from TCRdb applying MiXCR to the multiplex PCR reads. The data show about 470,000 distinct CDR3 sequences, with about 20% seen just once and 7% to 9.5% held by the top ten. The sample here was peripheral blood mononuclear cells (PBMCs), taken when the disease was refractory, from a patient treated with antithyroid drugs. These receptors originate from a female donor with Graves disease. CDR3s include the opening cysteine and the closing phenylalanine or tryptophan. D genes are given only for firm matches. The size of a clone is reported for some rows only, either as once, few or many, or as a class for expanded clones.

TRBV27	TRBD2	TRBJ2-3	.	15	CASSPLAGETDTQYF	TGTGCCAGCAGTCCCCTAGCGGGAGAGACAGATACGCAGTATTTT
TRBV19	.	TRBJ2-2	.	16	CAGGLPAGRNTGELFF	TGTGCCGGTGGTCTTCCGGCGGGAAGGAACACCGGGGAGCTGTTTTTT
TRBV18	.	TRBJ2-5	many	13	CASSTSSKETQYF	TGTGCCAGCTCGACCTCGAGTAAAGAGACCCAGTACTTC
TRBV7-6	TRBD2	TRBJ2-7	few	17	CASSYRGTSGSSYEQYF	TGTGCCAGCAGCTATCGAGGGACTAGCGGGAGCTCCTACGAGCAGTACTTC
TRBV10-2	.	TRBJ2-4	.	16	CASSDDSIIAKNIQYF	TGCGCCAGCAGTGACGACAGCATAATAGCCAAAAACATTCAGTACTTC
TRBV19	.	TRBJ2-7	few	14	CASSRAGSSYEQYF	TGTGCCAGTAGTAGGGCGGGGAGCTCCTACGAGCAGTACTTC
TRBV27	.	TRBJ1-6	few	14	CASRSGLRNSSLHF	TGTGCCAGCAGGTCGGGACTGAGAAATTCATCCCTCCACTTT
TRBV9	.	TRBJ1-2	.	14	CASPPRGGVYGYTF	TGTGCCAGCCCTCCTCGGGGGGGGGTCTATGGCTACACCTTC
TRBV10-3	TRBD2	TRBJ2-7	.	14	CATSLAGVSYEQYF	TGTGCCACCTCACTCGCGGGAGTATCGTACGAGCAGTACTTC
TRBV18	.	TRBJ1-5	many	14	CASSPGGSNQPQHF	TGTGCCAGCAGCCCCGGGGGTAGCAATCAGCCCCAGCATTTT
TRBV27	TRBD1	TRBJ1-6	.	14	CASSLGTALTPLHF	TGTGCCAGCAGTTTAGGGACAGCCCTTACACCCCTCCACTTT
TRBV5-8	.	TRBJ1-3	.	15	CASSRKSTTGNTIYF	TGTGCCAGCAGCCGTAAGTCTACGACAGGAAACACCATATATTTT
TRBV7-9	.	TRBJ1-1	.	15	CASAPTFRGNTEAFF	TGTGCCAGCGCCCCGACGTTCAGGGGTAACACTGAAGCTTTCTTT
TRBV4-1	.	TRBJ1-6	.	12	CASSSGYSPLHF	TGCGCCAGCAGCTCCGGTTATTCACCCCTCCACTTT
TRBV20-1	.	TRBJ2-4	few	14	CSAREFLAKNIQYF	TGCAGTGCTAGGGAGTTTTTAGCCAAAAACATTCAGTACTTC
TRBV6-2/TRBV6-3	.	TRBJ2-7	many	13	CASSYLRLYEQYF	TGTGCCAGCAGTTACCTGAGACTCTACGAGCAGTACTTC
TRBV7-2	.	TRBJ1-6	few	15	CASSQAGLSNSPLHF	TGTGCCAGCAGCCAAGCGGGGTTGTCTAATTCACCCCTCCACTTT
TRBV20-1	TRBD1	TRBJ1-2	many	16	CSAREERTGLIYGYTF	TGCAGTGCTAGAGAAGAAAGGACAGGGCTAATCTATGGCTACACCTTC
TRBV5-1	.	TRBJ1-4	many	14	CASSLAQGNEKLFF	TGCGCCAGCAGCTTGGCACAGGGAAATGAAAAACTGTTTTTT
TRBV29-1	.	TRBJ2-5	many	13	CSSEELSQETQYF	TGCAGCTCCGAGGAGCTATCCCAAGAGACCCAGTACTTC
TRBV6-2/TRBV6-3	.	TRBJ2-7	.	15	CASSRVVGETYEQYF	TGTGCCAGCAGTCGGGTAGTGGGGGAGACCTACGAGCAGTACTTC
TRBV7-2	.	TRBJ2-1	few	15	CASSRPTFPYNEQFF	TGTGCCAGCAGCCGGCCAACATTTCCCTACAATGAGCAGTTCTTC
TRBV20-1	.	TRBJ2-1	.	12	CSAADSYNEQFF	TGCAGTGCCGCGGACAGTTACAATGAGCAGTTCTTC
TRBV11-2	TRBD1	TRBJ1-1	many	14	CASSSGTGRTEAFF	TGTGCCAGCAGCTCCGGGACAGGGCGCACTGAAGCTTTCTTT
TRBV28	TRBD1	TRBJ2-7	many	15	CASSSDRGMIYEQYF	TGTGCCAGCAGTTCCGACAGGGGGATGATTTACGAGCAGTACTTC
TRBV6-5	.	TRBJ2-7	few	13	CASSYQAFYEQYF	TGTGCCAGCAGTTACCAAGCTTTCTACGAGCAGTACTTC
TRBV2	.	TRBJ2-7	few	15	CASSFDMGSSFEQYF	TGTGCCAGCAGCTTTGATATGGGCTCATCTTTCGAGCAGTACTTC
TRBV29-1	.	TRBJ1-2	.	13	CSVAGETNYGYTF	TGCAGCGTGGCAGGGGAAACTAACTATGGCTACACCTTC
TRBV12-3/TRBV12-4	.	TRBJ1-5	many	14	CASSGDRTNQPQHF	TGTGCCAGCAGTGGCGACAGGACCAATCAGCCCCAGCATTTT
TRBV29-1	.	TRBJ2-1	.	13	CSGGTASHNEQFF	TGCAGCGGCGGGACAGCAAGCCACAATGAGCAGTTCTTC
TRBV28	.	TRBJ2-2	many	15	CASRRDLANTGELFF	TGTGCCAGTCGCCGGGACTTGGCGAACACCGGGGAGCTGTTTTTT
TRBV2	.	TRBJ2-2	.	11	CASTATGELFF	TGTGCCAGCACTGCTACCGGGGAGCTGTTTTTT
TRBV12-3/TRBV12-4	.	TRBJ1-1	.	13	CASSYEGLAEAFF	TGTGCCAGCAGTTATGAGGGGTTGGCTGAAGCTTTCTTT
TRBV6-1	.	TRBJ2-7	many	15	CASSEGVGTFYEQYF	TGTGCCAGCAGTGAAGGGGTTGGGACCTTCTACGAGCAGTACTTC
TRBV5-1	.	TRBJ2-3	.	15	CASSSDGTSTDTQYF	TGCGCCAGCAGCTCGGACGGAACTAGCACAGATACGCAGTATTTT
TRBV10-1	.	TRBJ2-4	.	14	CASSAAGARDIQYF	TGCGCCAGCAGTGCGGCGGGGGCGAGGGACATTCAGTACTTC
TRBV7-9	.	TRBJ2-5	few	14	CASSLIQIQETQYF	TGTGCCAGCAGCTTAATTCAGATCCAAGAGACCCAGTACTTC
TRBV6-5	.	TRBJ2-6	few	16	CASSYWYRAGANVLTF	TGTGCCAGCAGTTACTGGTACAGGGCTGGGGCCAACGTCCTGACTTTC
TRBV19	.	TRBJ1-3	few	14	CATAEPLRGNTIYF	TGTGCCACCGCCGAGCCATTGAGGGGAAACACCATATATTTT
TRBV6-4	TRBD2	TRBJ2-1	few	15	CASSRTSGAYNEQFF	TGTGCCAGCAGCAGGACTAGCGGGGCCTACAATGAGCAGTTCTTC
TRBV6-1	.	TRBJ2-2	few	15	CASSVQRQNTGELFF	TGTGCCAGCAGTGTCCAGCGGCAGAACACCGGGGAGCTGTTTTTT
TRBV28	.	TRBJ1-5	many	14	CASSWTDSNQPQHF	TGTGCCAGCAGTTGGACGGATAGCAATCAGCCCCAGCATTTT
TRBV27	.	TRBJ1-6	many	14	CASSGSGENSPLHF	TGTGCCAGCAGTGGCAGTGGGGAGAATTCACCCCTCCACTTT
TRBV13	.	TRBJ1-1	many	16	CASSHGEGRSGTEAFF	TGTGCCAGCAGCCACGGGGAGGGGCGGTCGGGTACTGAAGCTTTCTTT
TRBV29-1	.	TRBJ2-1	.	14	CSVGVGGEHNEQFF	TGCAGCGTTGGCGTTGGCGGGGAACACAATGAGCAGTTCTTC
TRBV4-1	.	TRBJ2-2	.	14	CASSQDWGSGELFF	TGCGCCAGCAGCCAAGATTGGGGGTCCGGGGAGCTGTTTTTT
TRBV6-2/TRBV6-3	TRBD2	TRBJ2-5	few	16	CASSYWEGRYQETQYF	TGTGCCAGCAGTTACTGGGAGGGGCGGTACCAAGAGACCCAGTACTTC
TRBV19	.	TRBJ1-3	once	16	CASSSTGPLRGNTIYF	TGTGCCAGTAGTTCTACCGGGCCTTTAAGAGGAAACACCATATATTTT
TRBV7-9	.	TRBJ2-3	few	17	CASSPRAAAGVADTQYF	TGTGCCAGCAGCCCAAGGGCGGCAGCGGGTGTCGCAGATACGCAGTATTTT
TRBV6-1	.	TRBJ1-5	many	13	CASSASSNQPQHF	TGTGCCAGCAGTGCTAGCAGCAATCAGCCCCAGCATTTT
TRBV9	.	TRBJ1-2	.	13	CASSADGYYGYTF	TGTGCCAGCAGCGCCGACGGGTACTATGGCTACACCTTC
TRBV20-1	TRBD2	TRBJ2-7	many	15	CSARDRASGTYEQYF	TGCAGTGCTAGAGATCGAGCTAGCGGGACCTACGAGCAGTACTTC
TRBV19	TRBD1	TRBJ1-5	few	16	CASSMPKDRDNQPQHF	TGTGCCAGTAGTATGCCTAAAGACAGGGACAATCAGCCCCAGCATTTT
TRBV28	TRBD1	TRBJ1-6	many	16	CASSPHRLNRGTPLHF	TGTGCCAGCAGTCCCCACCGCTTAAACAGGGGTACACCCCTCCACTTT
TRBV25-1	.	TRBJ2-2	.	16	CASILTGRTDTGELFF	TGTGCCAGCATCCTTACAGGGAGGACGGACACCGGGGAGCTGTTTTTT